The 21 T cell receptor beta chains presented below share a single source sample, sequenced in a study of blood T cell repertoires in COVID-19. Libraries were prepared by immunoSEQ multiplex PCR; TCRdb keeps only in-frame clonotypes and omits some of them. The sample has a few hundred thousand clones, just over 85% seen once. The material sequenced was peripheral blood. All receptors come from a woman in her 30s with active or convalescent COVID-19.

The chain carries TRBV7-2 and TRBJ2-7; weak D call: TRBD1 (6 bases). V was clipped by 5 bases and J by 3 bases, with 20 bases between them. CDR1 is SGHTA and CDR2 is FQGNSA in the germline V gene. The CDR3 spans 16 residues. In DNA, the CDR3 is TGTGCCAGCAGCCCAAGAGTTTCAGGGGCCTACTACGAGCAGTACTTC. Translating gives CASSPRVSGAYYEQYF.

The chain recombines TRBV6-2 or TRBV6-3 with TRBJ2-7; TRBD2 matches at 7 bases. This CDR3 spans 13 amino acids. Germline V gene lookup returns CDR1 MNHEY and CDR2 SVGEGT. J lost 6 bases, V lost 5 bases, and 7 bases had no gene match. The CDR3: CASSVLGGSEQYF. The CDR3, as DNA: TGTGCCAGCAGTGTCTTGGGGGGGAGCGAGCAGTACTTC.

The chain combines TRBV4-1 with TRBJ2-2; D might be TRBD1 (5 bases). The CDR3 spans 14 residues. The V end was cut by 2 bases, the J end by 6 bases, with 10 bases between. Germline V gene sequence: CDR1 MGHRA, CDR2 YSYEKL. The CDR3 nucleotides are TGCGCCAGCAGCCAACATTCAGGGTCCGGGGAGCTGTTTTTT. Amino acids: CASSQHSGSGELFF.

The gene calls are TRBV28 and TRBJ2-1, with TRBD2 matching 8 bases. The CDR3 runs to 15 residues. The germline CDR1 and CDR2 sequences are MDHEN and SYDVKM. The trim removed 4 bases at V and 2 bases at J, leaving 4 bases unmatched. CDR3 in DNA: TGTGCCAGCAGTTCGGCGGGGGGAGCCTACAATGAGCAGTTCTTC. It codes for CASSSAGGAYNEQFF.

The chain couples TRBV7-2 to TRBJ1-2, with D tentatively TRBD1 (5 bases). The CDR3 runs 16 residues. The V gene lost 1 base and the J gene lost 6 bases, with 18 bases spanning the gap. In germline, CDR1 is SGHTA, CDR2 FQGNSA. The CDR3 coding sequence is TGTGCCAGCAGCTTAGACAGGCTGGGAGGGCCCGATGGCTACACCTTC. The encoded protein is CASSLDRLGGPDGYTF. The whole variable domain, remainder taken from reference TRBV7-2 and TRBJ1-2, is GAGVSQSPSNKVTEKGKDVELRCDPISGHTALYWYRQSLGQGLEFLIYFQGNSAPDKSGLPSDRFSAERTGGSVSTLTIQRTQQEDSAVYLCASSLDRLGGPDGYTFGSGTRLTVV.

This chain links TRBV15 with TRBJ1-2; TRBD1 matches at 8 bases. The CDR3 loop spans 14 amino acids. Germline CDR1 and CDR2: LNHNV and YYDKDF (reference sequence). V gave up 3 bases and J gave up 3 bases; unmatched junction bases: 3. Written as DNA, the CDR3 is TGTGCCACCAGCAGGTCGACAGGGGACTATGGCTACACCTTC. Translating it yields CATSRSTGDYGYTF.

The chain has TRBV7-6 and TRBJ2-5; 11 bases are a match to TRBD2. This CDR3 is built from 15 residues. V lost 3 bases and J lost 4; bases outside the gene matches: 4. Germline assignment: CDR1 SGHVS and CDR2 FNYEAQ. CDR3 region: CASSLVAGGRETQYF. DNA for the CDR3: TGTGCCAGCAGCTTGGTAGCGGGGGGGCGAGAGACCCAGTACTTC.

This chain connects TRBV14 to TRBJ2-5; TRBD1 is a possible D gene (6 bases). Trimming removed 0 bases from V and 1 base from J, with 6 bases in between. CDR1 and CDR2 (germline): SGHDN, FVKESK. The CDR3 is 14 residues long. Here the CDR3 reads CASSQEDSQETQYF. CDR3 coding DNA: TGTGCCAGCAGCCAAGAGGACAGCCAAGAGACCCAGTACTTC.

The gene calls are TRBV4-2 and TRBJ1-2, with D possibly TRBD1 on 5 matching bases. The CDR3 spans 15 residues. The germline V and J ends were trimmed by 0 bases and 9 bases, with 17 bases remaining between them. CDR1 LGHNA and CDR2 YNFKEQ come from the germline V gene. The CDR3 DNA is TGTGCCAGCAGCCAAGATGCGAACCAGGGAGGAAGCTACACCTTC. Encoded protein: CASSQDANQGGSYTF.

On this clone itself: Sequence at one end of the junction differs from germline and may be a read error. The chain uses TRBV6-4 and TRBJ1-6, with 7 bases aligning to TRBD1. There are 12 residues in the CDR3. Germline-derived CDR1 and CDR2 are MRHNA and SNTAGT. As DNA, the CDR3 is TGTGCCAGCAGTGACGGGGGACAGATCCTCTACTTT. Its protein product is CASSDGGQILYF.

The rearrangement joins TRBV10-3 to TRBJ2-6; 7 bases align to TRBD1. Losses at the gene ends were 2 bases for V and 4 bases for J; bases not matched to a gene: 8. This CDR3 contains 17 residues. Per germline, CDR1 ENHRY and CDR2 SYGVKD. The CDR3 region is CAISEPQGTTGANVLTF. CDR3 nucleotide sequence: TGTGCCATCAGTGAGCCACAGGGGACGACAGGGGCCAACGTCCTGACTTTC.

The V gene is TRBV30, the J gene TRBJ1-1, with TRBD1 as a possible D gene (5 bases). The germline CDR1 and CDR2 sequences are GTSNPN and SVGIG (reference sequence). CDR3 length: 13 residues. Trimming removed 8 bases from V and 1 base from J, with 14 bases in between. This CDR3 is CALAGRPNTEAFF. As DNA, the CDR3 is TGTGCCCTGGCGGGGCGGCCGAACACTGAAGCTTTCTTT.

This clone has only one observation. The chain uses TRBV2 and TRBJ2-3; D gene ambiguous. From germline, CDR1 is SNHLY and CDR2 FYNNEI. V was shortened by 6 bases and J by 6 bases, with 10 bases between the two germline ends. This CDR3 has 12 amino acids. The CDR3 DNA is TGTGCCAGCAGGGTATTCGGGGATACGCAGTATTTT. It is translated as CASRVFGDTQYF.

In its sample, this clone was seen a few times. The V and J genes are TRBV7-2 and TRBJ2-1, with D possibly TRBD1 on 6 matching bases. The CDR3 is 17 amino acids. With 5 bases removed from V and 0 bases from J, the gap between germline ends came to 17 bases. The V gene's germline CDR1 is SGHTA and CDR2 FQGNSA. CDR3 in DNA: TGTGCCAGCAGCCCCAGGGACACCCCGAGCTCCTACAATGAGCAGTTCTTC. Amino acid sequence: CASSPRDTPSSYNEQFF.

The chain uses TRBV27 and TRBJ1-5; 8 bases align to TRBD1. J lost 3 bases, V lost 5 bases, and 3 bases had no gene match. CDR3 length equals 14 residues. The germline V gene has CDR1 MNHEY and CDR2 SMNVEV (reference sequence). In DNA form, the CDR3 reads TGTGCCAGCAGTGGGGACAGGCTCAATCAGCCCCAGCATTTT. This gives the protein CASSGDRLNQPQHF.

This clone was detected once. This rearrangement joins TRBV27 to TRBJ1-2, with TRBD1 identical over 10 bases. CDR1 and CDR2 (germline): MNHEY, SMNVEV (reference sequence). The V gene end was trimmed by 5 bases and the J gene end by 5 bases; junction bases not matched to a gene: 5. The CDR3 spans 14 residues. CDR3 amino acids: CASSPDRGDYGYTF. The CDR3 region has the DNA TGTGCCAGCAGTCCGGACAGGGGGGATTATGGCTACACCTTC.

The chain employs TRBV28 and TRBJ1-1; D is perhaps TRBD1 (6 bases). The CDR3 has 14 amino acids. Deletions cut 4 bases from V and 2 bases from J, with 11 bases between. Germline CDR1 reads MDHEN; CDR2 reads SYDVKM. This CDR3 reads CASSSRDTNTEAFF. CDR3 coding DNA: TGTGCCAGCAGTTCCCGGGACACAAACACTGAAGCTTTCTTT.

The rearrangement uses TRBV28 and TRBJ1-6, with no clear D. V was shortened by 3 bases and J by 10 bases, with 13 bases between the two germline ends. This CDR3 spans 14 amino acids. The germline V gene has CDR1 MDHEN and CDR2 SYDVKM. Here the CDR3 DNA reads TGTGCCAGCAGTTTCCGGGGAATAGGATCACCCCTCCACTTT. Protein: CASSFRGIGSPLHF. Combining the CDR3 with reference TRBV28 and TRBJ1-6 gives the whole variable domain DVKVTQSSRYLVKRTGEKVFLECVQDMDHENMFWYRQDPGLGLRLIYFSYDVKMKEKGDIPEGYSVSREKKERFSLILESASTNQTSMYLCASSFRGIGSPLHFGNGTRLTVT.

The rearrangement links TRBV5-6 to TRBJ1-4, with 8 bases that match TRBD1. The CDR3 is made up of 16 amino acids. Unmatched junction bases numbered 8, after V lost 0 bases and J lost 7 bases. From germline, CDR1 is SGHDT and CDR2 YYEEEE. In DNA form, the CDR3 reads TGTGCCAGCAGCTTGGTGCCGGGACAGGTCCGTGAAAAACTGTTTTTT. Its protein is CASSLVPGQVREKLFF. Full variable domain (rest looked up from reference TRBV5-6 and TRBJ1-4): DAGVTQSPTHLIKTRGQQVTLRCSPKSGHDTVSWYQQALGQGPQFIFQYYEEEERQRGNFPDRFSGHQFPNYSSELNVNALLLGDSALYLCASSLVPGQVREKLFFGSGTQLSVL.

The genes are TRBV19 and TRBJ1-5, with 8 bases aligning to TRBD1. V trimming: 8 bases; J trimming: 6 bases; junction bases outside the gene matches: 12. Looked up from germline, CDR1 is LNHDA and CDR2 is SQIVND (reference sequence). The CDR3 loop spans 15 amino acids. The CDR3 loop reads CASRYGQGYIQPQHF. CDR3 in DNA: TGTGCCAGTCGCTACGGACAGGGTTATATTCAGCCCCAGCATTTT.

This clone was found once. The chain joins TRBV19 to TRBJ2-2; maybe TRBD2 (6 bases). V lost 5 bases, J lost 5 bases, and 12 bases lay in between. The CDR3 totals 14 residues. The germline V gene has CDR1 LNHDA and CDR2 SQIVND (reference sequence). The CDR3 region is CASSVSSATGELFF. The CDR3 nucleotides read TGTGCCAGTAGTGTTTCTAGCGCTACCGGGGAGCTGTTTTTT.